The 6 T cell receptor beta chains reported below all come from one sample, sequenced in a study of T cells in Graves' hyperthyroidism and ophthalmopathy. RNA transcripts provided the source from which TCR beta CDR3 regions were amplified. The HTBI set primed first-round TCR CDR3 RT-PCR. TCRdb independently ran MiXCR on the multiplex PCR reads; one entry per CDR3 protein. The sample holds a few hundred thousand distinct CDR3 sequences, about a fifth seen once. The sequenced sample consisted of blood. These receptors all stem from a man aged 18 to 30 with Graves' hyperthyroidism.

In its sample, this clonotype was seen a few times. The chain uses TRBV18 and TRBJ2-5, with TRBD2 matching 9 bases. The CDR3 totals 15 residues. The V segment lost 1 base and the J segment 7 bases; nucleotides outside the gene matches: 7. Germline V gives CDR1 KGHSH, CDR2 LQKENI. DNA for the CDR3: TGTGCCAGCTCACCACTAGCGGGAGCAGCCGGGACCCAGTACTTC. Translated: CASSPLAGAAGTQYF.

This clonotype was observed a few times. V usage is TRBV6-1 and J usage is TRBJ1-2; no definite D call. The germline V and J ends were trimmed by 8 bases and 3 bases, with 10 bases remaining between them. The length of the CDR3 is 12 residues. The germline V gene has CDR1 MNHNS and CDR2 SASEGT. In nucleotides, the CDR3 is TGTGCCAGCGGGAGGGCGGACTATGGCTACACCTTC. Protein sequence: CASGRADYGYTF.

This clonotype was detected many times. The chain carries TRBV6-2 or TRBV6-3 and TRBJ2-7, with D unresolved. This CDR3 spans 14 amino acids. V shed 2 bases and J shed 6 bases, with 14 bases lying between them. Germline V gene data show CDR1 as MNHEY and CDR2 as SVGEGT. This chain's CDR3 is CASSYGSPIPEQYF. As DNA, the CDR3 is TGTGCCAGCAGTTACGGTTCGCCTATACCCGAGCAGTACTTC.

This clonotype was seen repeatedly, ten times or more. The chain couples TRBV6-5 to TRBJ1-5; possible D gene TRBD1, 6 bases. CDR1 is MNHEY and CDR2 is SVGAGI in the germline V gene. This CDR3 spans 13 amino acids. CDR3 sequence reads: CATSGGFNQPQHF. The CDR3 nucleotides are TGTGCTACCTCGGGGGGCTTCAATCAGCCCCAGCATTTT.

There are a few counts of this clonotype. With a much larger clone just one base away, this may be a read error. The chain is built from TRBV6-1 and TRBJ2-4; TRBD1 agrees at 10 bases. Germline V lookup: CDR1 MNHNS, CDR2 SASEGT. The CDR3 contains 17 residues. The CDR3: CASSERDRGLTKNIQCF. CDR3 DNA sequence: TGTGCCAGCAGTGAAAGGGACAGGGGCCTAACCAAAAACATTCAGTGCTTC.

The chain carries TRBV19 and TRBJ2-7, with 11 bases that match TRBD1. Germline loops: CDR1 LNHDA, CDR2 SQIVND (reference sequence). After removal of 3 bases from V and 5 bases from J, the junction contained 12 bases not matched to a gene. The CDR3 runs to 17 residues. The CDR3 here is CASSMEFGTGGIHEQYF. The CDR3 coding sequence is TGTGCCAGTAGTATGGAATTCGGGACAGGGGGTATCCACGAGCAGTACTTC.